Each of the 26 T cell receptor beta chains below was sequenced from the same sample in a study of T-cell memory formation after mild COVID-19. MiXCR, applied by TCRdb to the 5' RACE reads, yields one record per CDR3 protein. The data show under 400,000 distinct CDR3 sequences, 20% to 25% seen once. Sequenced: PBMCs or a T cell subset sorted from them (not recorded which). Receptor source: an adult woman who had mild COVID-19 (a few samples of this study predate the infection). Cell type and time point are not known.

This chain links TRBV29-1 with TRBJ2-4; D tentatively fits TRBD1 or TRBD2 (5 bases each). V lost 7 bases, J lost 6 bases, and 10 bases lay in between. The CDR3 loop spans 11 amino acids. Germline lookup yields CDR1 SQVTM and CDR2 ANQGSEA. The CDR3 protein is CSGGAGNIQYF. The CDR3 DNA is TGCAGCGGAGGGGCGGGAAACATTCAGTACTTC.

This chain joins TRBV12-3 or TRBV12-4 and TRBJ2-1, with TRBD2 as a possible D gene (6 bases). V gave up 5 bases and J gave up 2 bases, with 10 bases separating them. The CDR3 has 14 amino acids. The CDR3, as DNA: TGTGCCAGCAGTAGCCGACTAGCCTACAATGAGCAGTTCTTC. This sequence encodes CASSSRLAYNEQFF.

This clonotype was counted between two and nine times. The J gene is TRBJ1-1, the V gene TRBV5-6; D is unresolved. The CDR3 covers 12 residues. V was clipped by 2 bases and J by 6 bases, with 8 bases between them. The germline gives CDR1 SGHDT, CDR2 YYEEEE. The CDR3 DNA sequence: TGTGCCAGCAGCTTCCCTCGTGCTGAAGCTTTCTTT. Its translation: CASSFPRAEAFF.

This clonotype was observed a single time. The chain joins TRBV12-3 or TRBV12-4 to TRBJ2-6; possibly TRBD1 for D (6 bases). Between the trimmed V and J ends, which lost 4 bases and 2 bases, there was a span of 15 bases. The CDR3 sequence is 17 residues long. Here the CDR3 DNA reads TGTGCCAGCAGTTACAGGGATTTCGGTGCTGGGGCCAACGTCCTGACTTTC. The encoded protein is CASSYRDFGAGANVLTF.

V gene TRBV7-2 combines with J gene TRBJ2-2; D ambiguous. The CDR3 consists of 11 residues. CDR1 is SGHTA and CDR2 is FQGNSA in the germline V gene. V was cut by 4 bases and J by 9 bases, with 6 bases left in between. The CDR3 DNA reads TGTGCCAGCAGCTCGCCCTGGGAGCTGTTTTTT. Residues: CASSSPWELFF.

This clonotype was seen more than once but under ten times. The chain is built from TRBV5-1 and TRBJ2-7; 9 bases line up with TRBD1. This CDR3 region has 17 residues. Per germline, CDR1 SGHRS and CDR2 YFSETQ. Trimming at V came to 5 bases and at J to 3 bases, leaving 15 bases not matched to a gene. CDR3 coding DNA: TGCGCCAGCAGGGCCGGGGGACATAGGGACAGGGACTACGAGCAGTACTTC. It codes for CASRAGGHRDRDYEQYF.

In DNA, the CDR3 is TGTGCCAGCAGTTACGGGGGGGGATTGACTGAAGCTTTCTTT. Translated, it gives CASSYGGGLTEAFF. The chain is built from TRBV6-2 or TRBV6-3 and TRBJ1-1; D perhaps matches TRBD1 (5 bases). The CDR3 covers 14 residues. From germline, CDR1 is MNHEY and CDR2 SVGEGT. Deletions cut 2 bases from V and 5 bases from J, with 12 bases between.

The CDR3 coding sequence is TGTGCCAGCAGCCAGGGGACAGGGCAGGAGACCCAGTACTTC. Protein sequence: CASSQGTGQETQYF. This chain joins TRBV3-1 and TRBJ2-5; 9 nucleotides line up with TRBD1. CDR3 length: 14 amino acids. Trimming removed 3 bases from V and 5 bases from J; junction bases left unmatched: 4. Germline CDR1 is LGHDT and CDR2 is YNNKEL (reference sequence).

The chain employs TRBV24-1 and TRBJ2-5, with a tentative D call TRBD1 (5 bases). The CDR3 runs 15 residues. The germline CDR1 and CDR2 sequences are KGHDR and SFDVKD. Trimming took off 4 bases at V and 2 bases at J, with 13 bases between the two ends. This chain's CDR3 is CATSEGDRIQETQYF. The CDR3 nucleotides read TGTGCCACCAGTGAGGGCGACAGAATACAAGAGACCCAGTACTTC.

The chain recombines TRBV3-1 with TRBJ1-3; D uncertain. CDR1 is LGHDT and CDR2 is YNNKEL in the germline V gene (reference sequence). V dropped 3 bases and J dropped 2 bases, with 11 bases sitting between them. This CDR3 contains 15 residues. The CDR3 loop reads CASSHPPTTGNTIYF. The CDR3 region has the DNA TGTGCCAGCAGCCATCCCCCTACAACTGGAAACACCATATATTTT.

This clonotype was seen only a few times. V gene TRBV5-1 combines with J gene TRBJ2-7; possible D gene TRBD2, 7 bases. Trimming removed 4 bases at V and 2 bases at J, with 16 bases between. This CDR3 has 15 residues. Germline V gene sequence: CDR1 SGHRS, CDR2 YFSETQ. CDR3 loop: CASSPWGGNAYEQYF. CDR3 sequence (DNA): TGCGCCAGCAGCCCTTGGGGGGGCAATGCCTACGAGCAGTACTTC.

V and J are TRBV7-2 and TRBJ2-2, with 7 positions matching TRBD2. The CDR3 length is 18 residues. V shed 3 bases, J shed 6 bases, and the junction held 16 bases outside the gene matches. Germline V lookup: CDR1 SGHTA, CDR2 FQGNSA. The CDR3 nucleotides are TGTGCCAGCAGCTTTTTTTTGTGGGCGGGAGACCCCGCCGGGGAGCTGTTTTTT. It encodes CASSFFLWAGDPAGELFF. The whole variable domain, remainder taken from reference TRBV7-2 and TRBJ2-2, is GAGVSQSPSNKVTEKGKDVELRCDPISGHTALYWYRQSLGQGLEFLIYFQGNSAPDKSGLPSDRFSAERTGGSVSTLTIQRTQQEDSAVYLCASSFFLWAGDPAGELFFGEGSRLTVL.

This chain joins TRBV4-3 and TRBJ2-1; 11 bases fit TRBD2. This CDR3 region has 17 residues. Trimming took 2 bases from V and 2 from J; bases not matched to a gene: 5. Germline assignment: CDR1 LGHNA and CDR2 YSLEER. This CDR3 is CASSQPTTSGTYNEQFF. The CDR3 DNA reads TGCGCCAGCAGCCAACCTACGACTAGCGGGACCTACAATGAGCAGTTCTTC.

This clonotype was seen a handful of times. The gene calls are TRBV7-3 and TRBJ2-1; D unclear. In germline, CDR1 is SGHTA, CDR2 FQGTGA. Deletions cut 2 bases from V and 1 base from J, with 12 bases between. CDR3 size: 16 residues. As DNA, the CDR3 is TGTGCCAGCAGCTTATCGGGCAGAGCTTCCTACAATGAGCAGTTCTTC. It codes for CASSLSGRASYNEQFF. Full variable domain (outside the CDR3, taken from reference TRBV7-3 and TRBJ2-1): GAGVSQTPSNKVTEKGKYVELRCDPISGHTALYWYRQSLGQGPEFLIYFQGTGAADDSGLPNDRFFAVRPEGSVSTLKIQRTERGDSAVYLCASSLSGRASYNEQFFGPGTRLTVL.

V gene TRBV18 combines with J gene TRBJ1-3; TRBD1 matches at 7 bases. Per the germline V gene, CDR1 is KGHSH and CDR2 is LQKENI. V shed 2 bases, J shed 4 bases, and the junction held 5 bases outside the gene matches. The CDR3 sequence is 15 residues long. CDR3 coding DNA: TGTGCCAGCTCACCAGACAGGGCACCGGGAAACACCATATATTTT. Amino acid sequence: CASSPDRAPGNTIYF.

This clonotype occurred many times. This chain links TRBV6-5 with TRBJ2-5; 8 bases are shared with TRBD2. After removal of 3 bases from V and 5 bases from J, the junction contained 8 bases not matched to a gene. The CDR3 is 15 residues long. From germline, CDR1 is MNHEY and CDR2 SVGAGI. The CDR3 reads CASSYTPGGGETQYF. The CDR3 DNA sequence: TGTGCCAGCAGTTATACCCCAGGCGGGGGGGAGACCCAGTACTTC.

V gene TRBV30 combines with J gene TRBJ1-2; TRBD1 might be the D (6 bases). V was cut by 0 bases and J by 9 bases, with 11 bases left in between. The germline CDR1 and CDR2 sequences are GTSNPN and SVGIG (reference sequence). This CDR3 has 12 amino acids. The CDR3 protein is CAWSVGQGSYTF. CDR3 bases: TGTGCCTGGAGTGTAGGTCAGGGGAGCTACACCTTC.

The rearrangement joins TRBV7-2 to TRBJ2-7; either TRBD1 or TRBD2 may fit D (6 bases each). Trimming removed 4 bases at V and 2 bases at J, with 12 bases between. There are 14 residues in the CDR3. The germline CDR1 and CDR2 sequences are SGHTA and FQGNSA. The chain's CDR3 is CASSSMGGPYEQYF. The CDR3 coding sequence is TGTGCCAGCAGCTCTATGGGGGGCCCCTACGAGCAGTACTTC.

This clonotype was seen a handful of times. The V gene is TRBV7-6, the J gene TRBJ2-1, with TRBD2 matching over 8 bases. The J segment lost 3 bases and the V segment lost 2 bases, leaving 9 bases of the junction unmatched. CDR3 size: 17 residues. The germline CDR1 and CDR2 sequences are SGHVS and FNYEAQ. CDR3: CASSLFTSGVDYNEQFF. The CDR3 nucleotides read TGTGCCAGCAGCTTATTTACTAGCGGAGTTGACTACAATGAGCAGTTCTTC.

This clonotype was picked up a small number of times. The V gene is TRBV11-2, the J gene TRBJ2-5; no clear D gene. V was shortened by 4 bases and J by 5 bases, with 14 bases between the two germline ends. Germline CDR1 reads SGHAT; CDR2 reads FQNNGV. The CDR3 totals 14 residues. The CDR3: CASSSPGAWETQYF. As DNA, the CDR3 is TGTGCCAGCAGCTCCCCAGGAGCCTGGGAGACCCAGTACTTC.

This clonotype showed up just a few times. The chain employs TRBV29-1 and TRBJ2-5, with a weak D call TRBD1 (5 bases). This CDR3 spans 13 amino acids. Germline V gene sequence: CDR1 SQVTM, CDR2 ANQGSEA. V lost 4 bases to trimming and J lost 5 bases, with 14 bases between them. DNA of the CDR3: TGCAGCGTTGCCCCCAGGGTCTACGAGACCCAGTACTTC. Protein: CSVAPRVYETQYF.

This clonotype has just a few counts. J is TRBJ2-5 and V is TRBV30; D remains ambiguous. V lost 3 bases, J lost 5 bases, and 7 bases lay in between. Germline loops: CDR1 GTSNPN, CDR2 SVGIG (reference sequence). The CDR3 runs 11 residues. In nucleotides, the CDR3 is TGTGCCTGGAGGTCCGCGGAGACCCAGTACTTC. This sequence encodes CAWRSAETQYF.

The J gene is TRBJ1-1, the V gene TRBV4-2, with 7 bases lining up with TRBD1. Losses at the gene ends were 3 bases for V and 0 bases for J; bases not matched to a gene: 7. CDR1 and CDR2 (germline): LGHNA, YNFKEQ. This CDR3 has 16 residues. This CDR3 reads CASSQGVGQLNTEAFF. The CDR3 bases are TGTGCCAGCAGCCAGGGCGTGGGACAGCTGAACACTGAAGCTTTCTTT.

J is TRBJ1-1 and V is TRBV12-5; D is perhaps TRBD1 (5 bases). The germline V gene encodes CDR1 LGHNT and CDR2 FRNRAP. This CDR3 region has 13 residues. V was trimmed by 1 base and J by 6 bases, leaving 9 bases between them. Written as DNA, the CDR3 is TGTGCTAGTGGTTTGGGCAGGGATTCTGAAGCTTTCTTT. This codes for CASGLGRDSEAFF.

This clonotype was counted many times. The chain combines TRBV14 with TRBJ1-1, with 7 bases fitting TRBD1. CDR1 and CDR2 (germline): SGHDN, FVKESK. This CDR3 contains 14 residues. J lost 5 bases, V lost 0 bases, and 3 bases had no gene match. This CDR3 is CASSQDPGQTEAFF. Written as DNA, the CDR3 is TGTGCCAGCAGCCAAGACCCGGGACAGACTGAAGCTTTCTTT.

This clonotype was observed a few times. The rearrangement joins TRBV12-3 or TRBV12-4 to TRBJ1-5; D ambiguous. The CDR3 consists of 14 residues. Between the trimmed V and J ends, which lost 3 bases and 2 bases, there was a span of 8 bases. CDR3 in DNA: TGTGCCAGCAGTTTGGGCGAGGGCAATCAGCCCCAGCATTTT. This translates into CASSLGEGNQPQHF.